The clone carrying this T cell receptor beta chain has a count of ten or more. V lost 8 bases and J lost 5; bases outside the gene matches: 6. The CDR3 runs to 14 residues. This sample is part of a study of T-cell reconstitution after alpha-beta-depleted transplantation in children. Unique molecular identifiers were built into the TCRbeta library. TCRdb processed the PCR reads anew with MiXCR; each CDR3 protein has one entry. The sample holds around 190,000 distinct CDR3 sequences, under 8.5% seen once. This clonotype originated in a boy aged 2-9 years with acute lymphoblastic leukemia, due to receive a stem cell transplant. Sequenced material: PBMCs, taken before TCRalphabeta/CD19-depleted stem cell transplant. This chain links TRBV12-3 or TRBV12-4 with TRBJ2-1, with TRBD2 matching 10 bases. CDR3 sequence reads: CASHGLADNNEQFF. The CDR3 DNA sequence: TGTGCCAGCCACGGACTAGCGGATAACAATGAGCAGTTCTTC.